This T cell receptor (beta chain) was sequenced during a study of T cell responses to AZD1222 COVID-19 vaccine (dated by TCRdb to the early 2020s). About the investigation overall: Because spike-specific TCR depth and breadth did not differ between the two schedules, AZD1222 recipients who got a second dose at roughly 4 weeks were pooled with those who got a second dose at roughly 12 weeks. A total of just over 230 trial participants underwent TCR sequencing, of whom 207 had received two doses of AZD1222 and roughly 26 had received two doses of the MenACWY control vaccine. Trial participants were enrolled by age into subgroups of 18-55, 56-69 and 70-plus years, and around 140, 26 and 57 TCR-sequenced participants, respectively, were included in these subgroups.

The CDR3 holds 14 amino acids from the cysteine to the phenylalanine. Only the CDR3 DNA is retained, 42 bases long and in frame from the first base. V sheds 6 bases and J sheds 1 base, leaving 12 bases between their ends. CDR1 and CDR2 were assigned from the germline V gene as ENHRY and SYGVKD. Study-level results and caveats: Conclusions about previously exposed vaccinees are limited because only six or seven AZD1222 recipients were SARS-CoV-2 seropositive at baseline. In the small 56-69-year group, the increase in depth fell short of significance, most likely because of low power. The vaccine-associated CD4 TCRs covered the entire spike protein, and the dominant responses fell in regions 160-218 and 743-854. After two AZD1222 doses, both the breadth and the depth of spike-specific TCRs were significantly higher than at day 0 and than in MenACWY recipients. Reportedly, close to half of the unique spike-specific TCRs recognized epitopes lying outside the regions that are mutated in the B.1.351 and B.1.1.7 variants. Participants were mostly white British, with more females than males. The authors suggested clonal diversity may have been underestimated. Because no day 14 peak-response samples were available, repertoires were characterized only after the peak T cell response.

The CDR3 regions of human TCRbeta chains were subjected to immunosequencing. The paper's data handling went like this. Repertoire TCRs were matched against a reference library of SARS-CoV-2-specific TCRs generated with the MIRA antigen-specificity platform. Breadth was defined as the fraction of unique TCRs that were SARS-CoV-2-associated, and depth was defined as the fraction of total T cells that were SARS-CoV-2-associated. Each spike-specific TCR was assigned to its reactive spike region and to a CD4 or CD8 class using the MIRA data. Log10-transformed breadth and depth values were compared by one-way ANOVA with Sidak's multiple comparisons tests. TCRdb holds this immuneACCESS table with in-frame rearrangements only. Some clones are missing; in checked studies, unresolved V genes explain under half, and the rest has no known cause. V, J and clone size derive from that table, while D and trimming were established from the DNA sequence. Here the sample has under 200,000 clones; approximately 93% occur a single time. The leading ten clones occupy 3.9% of the sample.

This specimen's time point label, per the study, means: baseline before first vaccination. Vaccinee samples came from UK trials COV001 and COV002, including a single-blind randomized controlled phase 2/3 trial of AZD1222 (ChAdOx1 nCoV-19) in healthy adults. For TCRbeta chain sequencing, PBMC samples from trial participants were taken at day 0 and at day 28 after the second dose. This clone turned up a few times. No antigen is known for it. No much larger clonotype is one base removed from it; base qualities were not supplied. The sequence links TRBV10-3 to TRBJ1-1; the D gene identity is not certain. This specimen consisted of peripheral blood, obtained on day 0 of AZD1222 vaccination. This clonotype originated in an adult in good health. The DNA sequence is TGTGCCATCAGCGTCTCATCGAGGAACACTGAAGCTTTCTTT. Translation gives CAISVSSRNTEAFF.